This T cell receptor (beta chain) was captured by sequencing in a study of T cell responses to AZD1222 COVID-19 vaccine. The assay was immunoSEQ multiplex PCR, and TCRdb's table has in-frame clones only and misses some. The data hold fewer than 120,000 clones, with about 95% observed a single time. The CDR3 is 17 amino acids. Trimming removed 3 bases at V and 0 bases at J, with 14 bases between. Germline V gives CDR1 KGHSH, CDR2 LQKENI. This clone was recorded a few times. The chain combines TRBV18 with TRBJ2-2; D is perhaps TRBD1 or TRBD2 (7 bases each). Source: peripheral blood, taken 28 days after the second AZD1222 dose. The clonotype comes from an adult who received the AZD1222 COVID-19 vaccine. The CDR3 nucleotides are TGTGCCAGCTCACCGCATCCAGGGGGGGCGAACACCGGGGAGCTGTTTTTT. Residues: CASSPHPGGANTGELFF. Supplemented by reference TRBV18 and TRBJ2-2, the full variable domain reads NAGVMQNPRHLVRRRGQEARLRCSPMKGHSHVYWYRQLPEEGLKFMVYLQKENIIDESGMPKERFSAEFPKEGPSILRIQQVVRGDSAAYFCASSPHPGGANTGELFFGEGSRLTVL.